Included here is one T cell receptor beta chain sequence, with context. One end of the junction does not line up with germline, which may come from a read error. Assay used: immunoSEQ multiplex PCR; TCRdb lists only in-frame clones, some missing. The table records about 490,000 clones, 60% to 80% of them present only once. The data derive from a study of shared clonotypes between healthy human individuals. CDR3 length: 11 amino acids. Germline V lookup: CDR1 SGHNT, CDR2 YYREEE (reference sequence). This clonotype was sampled from a woman between 35 and 50 years old in good health. Some clones in this sample may be carry-over from other donors' samples. The chain couples TRBV5-4 to TRBJ1-2; 9 bases agree with TRBD1. Source material: PBMCs. The CDR3 DNA reads TGTGCCAGCAGCGGGACAGGGATCTTTGCGTTC. This encodes CASSGTGIFAF.